This TCR beta chain was identified in a study of OX40 agonist ivuxolimab in advanced cancers. Study in general: Patients received ivuxolimab, an agonistic anti-OX40 (CD134) antibody. Findings of the study overall: There were, on average, more expanded clones in CD8+ T cells than in CD4+. The antigens recognized by the expanded peripheral T cells, that is their antigen specificity, were not determined.

Some clones are missing from TCRdb's copy, which holds only in-frame ones; the method was immunoSEQ multiplex PCR. The table has tens of thousands of clones, around 88% seen once. About this clone itself: No antigen is known for it.

This CDR3 contains 15 residues. Germline trimming cut 1 base from V and 0 bases from J; bases unmatched to any gene: 0. In germline, CDR1 is SGHRS, CDR2 YFSETQ. Sequenced here: CD4+ or CD8+ T cells sorted from blood, sampled in a trial of the OX40 agonist ivuxolimab. This chain joins TRBV5-1 and TRBJ2-3; 9 bases align to TRBD2. This clonotype originated in an adult with an advanced solid tumor such as melanoma, head and neck, liver or kidney cancer. CDR3 DNA sequence: TGCGCCAGCAGCTTGACTAGCGGGAGCACAGATACGCAGTATTTT. Its translation is CASSLTSGSTDTQYF.